The T cell receptor beta chain under discussion was sequenced for a study of identical twins. TCRdb re-called the 5' RACE reads through MiXCR, storing one row per CDR3 protein. This sample has hundreds of thousands of distinct CDR3 sequences, with about a fifth found just once. The data also belong to a second study, concerning yellow fever vaccine responses in identical twins.

The receptor's source is a woman aged 18-35 years in good health. Sequencing was performed on CD4+ T cells sorted from blood.

The CDR3 coding sequence is TGTGCCACCAGTGATCGAACGGATGAGCAGTTCTTC. It specifies CATSDRTDEQFF. This sequence joins TRBV24-1 and TRBJ2-1; D is uncertain. From germline, CDR1 is KGHDR and CDR2 SFDVKD. Trimming cost V 3 bases and J 8 bases, with 7 bases left between them. This CDR3 region has 12 residues.